The sample holds a few counts of the clone carrying this T cell receptor (beta chain). Its antigen is undetermined. At one end the junction does not follow the germline gene, possibly because of a read error. A second PCR of about 6 to 11 cycles used a sample-barcoded 5' primer and a J-beta primer mix. Each CDR3 protein is one row after TCRdb ran MiXCR on the 5' RACE reads. The data hold 600,000 to 1,000,000 distinct CDR3 sequences, with 20% to 25% observed a single time. This entry belongs to a study of blood T cells in healthy people across ages. The CDR3 extends over 15 amino acids. Study results and caveats: Measured against age, TCR beta diversity per million T cells decreased in a roughly linear manner.

Each donor had 9 to 10 milliliters of peripheral blood drawn. The sample was also reused in another study, on T cells of mothers and their children.

The sequenced sample consisted of blood. V is TRBV12-3 or TRBV12-4 and J is TRBJ2-4; 8 bases align to TRBD2. The clonotype originates from a boy aged 10-17 years in good health. CDR3 DNA: TGTGCCAGCACCGGGGGGGGAGTAGCCAAAAACGTTCAGTACTTC. Protein sequence: CASTGGGVAKNVQYF.